Presented here are 8 T cell receptor beta chains from one specimen sequenced in a study of molecular identifiers for immune sequencing clone quantification. TCRdb analysed the PCR reads with MiXCR anew, one entry per CDR3 protein. This table has 400,000 to 600,000 distinct CDR3 sequences, about 21% appearing once. The sequencing sample was made of naive CD8+ T cells from blood, with Jurkat cell RNA spiked in. Subset of the sample: FACS-sorted CD8+CD4-CCR7+CD45RA+ naive T cells. These receptors originate from a human donor in good health. Some libraries in this study had Jurkat cell RNA spiked in.

This clonotype has at least ten counts. The chain links TRBV2 to TRBJ1-1; D might be TRBD1 (6 bases). CDR3 length: 14 residues. Germline V gene data show CDR1 as SNHLY and CDR2 as FYNNEI. Trimming removed 0 bases from V and 2 bases from J, with 7 bases in between. DNA of the CDR3: TGTGCCAGCAGTGAAGCGGACAGAAACACTGAAGCTTTCTTT. Protein: CASSEADRNTEAFF. The full variable domain, with the rest looked up from reference TRBV2 and TRBJ1-1, is EPEVTQTPSHQVTQMGQEVILRCVPISNHLYFYWYRQILGQKVEFLVSFYNNEISEKSEIFDDQFSVERPDGSNFTLKIRSTKLEDSAMYFCASSEADRNTEAFFGQGTRLTVV.

This clonotype was detected many times. The rearrangement joins TRBV20-1 to TRBJ2-5, with 11 nucleotides matching TRBD1. The V segment lost 6 bases and the J segment 2 bases; nucleotides outside the gene matches: 14. The germline CDR1 and CDR2 sequences are DFQATT and SNEGSKA (reference sequence). This CDR3 spans 17 amino acids. CDR3: CSASGGWGTGGQETQYF. DNA of the CDR3: TGCAGTGCCAGTGGGGGTTGGGGGACAGGGGGTCAAGAGACCCAGTACTTC.

This clonotype was picked up many times. The chain has TRBV6-1 and TRBJ2-7; 10 nucleotides agree with TRBD1. The CDR3 is made up of 15 amino acids. Germline loops: CDR1 MNHNS, CDR2 SASEGT. The J segment lost 2 bases and the V segment lost 4 bases, leaving 5 bases of the junction unmatched. This CDR3 is CASSGGTGVPYEQYF. The CDR3 DNA reads TGTGCCAGCAGTGGTGGGACAGGGGTGCCCTACGAGCAGTACTTC.

This clonotype has ten or more counts. The CDR3 nucleotides are TGTGCCAGCAGTTTATTGGAGGGAAGCAATGAGCAGTTCTTC. It codes for CASSLLEGSNEQFF. The chain is built from TRBV28 and TRBJ2-1; TRBD2 might be the D (6 bases). The V end was cut by 1 base, the J end by 6 bases, with 10 bases between. Germline V gene lookup returns CDR1 MDHEN and CDR2 SYDVKM. The CDR3 contains 14 residues. Complete variable domain (other parts from reference TRBV28 and TRBJ2-1): DVKVTQSSRYLVKRTGEKVFLECVQDMDHENMFWYRQDPGLGLRLIYFSYDVKMKEKGDIPEGYSVSREKKERFSLILESASTNQTSMYLCASSLLEGSNEQFFGPGTRLTVL.

The chain employs TRBV6-2 or TRBV6-3 and TRBJ2-1; TRBD2 agrees at 10 bases. J lost 8 bases, V lost 6 bases, and 7 bases had no gene match. Germline assignment: CDR1 MNHEY and CDR2 SVGEGT. The CDR3 is 14 residues long. For the CDR3, the DNA is TGTGCCAGCAGCTGGACTAGCGGTTACGATGAGCAGTTCTTC. Residues: CASSWTSGYDEQFF.

This clonotype was detected ten times or more. This chain links TRBV6-5 with TRBJ2-3, with D unclear. Germline V gene lookup returns CDR1 MNHEY and CDR2 SVGAGI. The V end was cut by 0 bases, the J end by 0 bases, with 10 bases between. The CDR3 consists of 16 residues. The CDR3 sequence is CASSYSASRSTDTQYF. In nucleotides, the CDR3 is TGTGCCAGCAGTTACTCGGCCAGCAGAAGCACAGATACGCAGTATTTT.

This clonotype was observed many times. This chain links TRBV4-3 with TRBJ2-7; 8 nucleotides line up with TRBD2. This CDR3 spans 15 amino acids. The germline V gene encodes CDR1 LGHNA and CDR2 YSLEER. V trimming: 1 base; J trimming: 2 bases; junction bases outside the gene matches: 4. CDR3 bases: TGCGCCAGCAGCCAAGGCTCGCGGGGGGCCTACGAGCAGTACTTC. It is translated as CASSQGSRGAYEQYF.

Notes on this clonotype: The junction differs from germline at one of its ends, possibly a read error. V and J are TRBV7-2 and TRBJ2-3; possibly TRBD2 for D (6 bases). The CDR3 is 16 amino acids. From germline, CDR1 is SGHTA and CDR2 FQGNSA. CDR3 loop: CAGSFSTGVWGDTQYF. CDR3 nucleotide sequence: TGTGCCGGCAGCTTCTCAACGGGAGTGTGGGGAGATACGCAGTATTTT.